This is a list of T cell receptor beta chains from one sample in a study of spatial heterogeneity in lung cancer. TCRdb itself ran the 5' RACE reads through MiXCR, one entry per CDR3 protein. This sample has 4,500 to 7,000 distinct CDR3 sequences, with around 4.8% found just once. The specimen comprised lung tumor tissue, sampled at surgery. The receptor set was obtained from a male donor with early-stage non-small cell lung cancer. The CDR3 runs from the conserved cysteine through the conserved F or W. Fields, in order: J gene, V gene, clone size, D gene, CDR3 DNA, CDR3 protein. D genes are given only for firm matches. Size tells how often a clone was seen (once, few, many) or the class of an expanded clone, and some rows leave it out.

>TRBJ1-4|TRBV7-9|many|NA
TGTGCCAGCAGCTTTGAACCTACCGGGAAAAAACTGTTTTTT
CASSFEPTGKKLFF
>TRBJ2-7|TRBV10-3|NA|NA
TGTGCCATCAGTGAGGTAGGAGATCGGGCCTCCTACGAGCAGTACTTC
CAISEVGDRASYEQYF
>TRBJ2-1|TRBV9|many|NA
TGTGCCAGCAGCGTAACCAGAGAGACTAGTGTGCAGTTCTTC
CASSVTRETSVQFF
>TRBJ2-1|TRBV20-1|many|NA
TGCAGTGCTAGGTACAGTCTGGACACCCATGAGCAGTTCTTC
CSARYSLDTHEQFF
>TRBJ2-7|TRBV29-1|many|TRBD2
TGCAGCGGTAAAGCGGGGGTTGGGGAGCAGTACTTC
CSGKAGVGEQYF
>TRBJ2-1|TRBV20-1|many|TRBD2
TGCAGTGCTGGGGGGAGCGGGAGGGCCGGTAATGAGCAGTTCTTC
CSAGGSGRAGNEQFF
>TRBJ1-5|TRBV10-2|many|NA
TGCGCCAGCAGTGTTAGGGGGATTGGGCAGCCCCAGCATTTT
CASSVRGIGQPQHF
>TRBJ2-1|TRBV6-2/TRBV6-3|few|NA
TGTGCCAGCAGTTACCCAGATTACAATGAGCAGTTCTTC
CASSYPDYNEQFF
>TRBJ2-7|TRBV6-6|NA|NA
TGTGCCAGCAGTTCAACCTACGAGCAGTACTTC
CASSSTYEQYF
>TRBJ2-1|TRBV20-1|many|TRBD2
TGCAGTGCTAGAGAACCGGGACTAGCGGGGGTGGGCTCCTACAATGAGCAGTTCTTC
CSAREPGLAGVGSYNEQFF
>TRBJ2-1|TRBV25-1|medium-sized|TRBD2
TGTGCCAGCAGTGAAGTGGGGGGGTTCTACAATGAGCAGTTCTTC
CASSEVGGFYNEQFF
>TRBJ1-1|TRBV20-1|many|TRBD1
TGCAGTGCTGGGACAGGGGTCCCCACTGAAGCTTTCTTT
CSAGTGVPTEAFF
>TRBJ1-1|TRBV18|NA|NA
TGTGCCAGCTCACCACAGCCAGCCCGAAGCACTGAAGCTTTCTTT
CASSPQPARSTEAFF
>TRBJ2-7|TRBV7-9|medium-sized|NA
TGTGCCAGCAGCTTCCGCAGCCCCTCCTACGAGCAGTACTTC
CASSFRSPSYEQYF
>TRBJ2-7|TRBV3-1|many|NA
TGTGCCAGCAGCCAAGACCCCACAGGGACCTACGAGCAGTACTTC
CASSQDPTGTYEQYF
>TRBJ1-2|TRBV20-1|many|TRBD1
TGCAGTGTTAGAGGGACAGGGGTGGATGGCTACACCTTC
CSVRGTGVDGYTF
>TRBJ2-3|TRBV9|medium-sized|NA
TGTGCCAGCAGCAGAGACACAGATACGCAGTATTTT
CASSRDTDTQYF
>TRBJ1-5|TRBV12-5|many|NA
TGTGCTAGTGGTTCCACCGGGGCGGGGGATCAGCCCCAGCATTTT
CASGSTGAGDQPQHF
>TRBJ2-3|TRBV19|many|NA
TGTGCCAGTAGTAGTCGTTCCGGGGATACGCAGTATTTT
CASSSRSGDTQYF
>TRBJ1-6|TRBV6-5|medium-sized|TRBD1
TGTGCCAGCAGTTACTCGACAGGGTTTAAGAATTCACCCCTCCACTTT
CASSYSTGFKNSPLHF
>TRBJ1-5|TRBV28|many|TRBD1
TGTGCCAGCAGACGACAGGGAGGGCATCAGCCCCAGCATTTT
CASRRQGGHQPQHF
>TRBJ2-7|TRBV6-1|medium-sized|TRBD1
TGTGCCAGCAGATGGGACAGGGGCTTCTCCTACGAGCAGTACTTC
CASRWDRGFSYEQYF
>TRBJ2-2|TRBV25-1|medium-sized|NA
TGTGCCAGCAGTGGGGTTACCGGGGAGCTGTTTTTT
CASSGVTGELFF
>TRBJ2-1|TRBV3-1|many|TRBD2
TGTGCCAGCAGCCAAGATATACTAGCGGAAAATGAGCAGTTCTTC
CASSQDILAENEQFF
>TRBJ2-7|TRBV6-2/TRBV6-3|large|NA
TGTGCCAGCAGTTACCATGGAGGGTCCTACGAGCAGTACTTC
CASSYHGGSYEQYF
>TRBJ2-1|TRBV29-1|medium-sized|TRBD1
TGCAGCGTCATTACAGGGGAAAATGAGCAGTTCTTC
CSVITGENEQFF
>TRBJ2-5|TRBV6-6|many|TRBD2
TGTGCCAGCAGTTTCGGGAGGGCCTGGGAGACCCAGTACTTC
CASSFGRAWETQYF
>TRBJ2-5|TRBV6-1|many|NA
TGTGCCAGCAGTAAGACCCGCATCCAAGAGACCCAGTACTTC
CASSKTRIQETQYF
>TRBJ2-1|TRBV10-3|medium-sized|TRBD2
TGTGCCATCAGTACAGGACTAGCGGGAGGCAGTGAGCAGTTCTTC
CAISTGLAGGSEQFF
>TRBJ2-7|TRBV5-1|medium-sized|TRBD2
TGCGCCAGCAGCTTGGAAGGACTAGAAGACGAGCAGTACTTC
CASSLEGLEDEQYF
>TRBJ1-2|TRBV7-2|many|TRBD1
TGTGCCAGCAGGACTGAGACAGGGGAGTCCTACGGCTACACCTTC
CASRTETGESYGYTF
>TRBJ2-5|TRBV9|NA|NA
TGTGCCAGCAGCGTAGAACAGGGAGTGTTTTCGGAGACCCAGTACTTC
CASSVEQGVFSETQYF
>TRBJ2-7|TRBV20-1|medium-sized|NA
TGCAGTGCTAGAGGAGCTACCGGGACAAGGGGCGAGCAGTACTTC
CSARGATGTRGEQYF
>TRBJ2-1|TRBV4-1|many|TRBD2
TGCGCCAGCAGCCACACGAGCGGGGGGGACCCCTACAATGAGCAGTTCTTC
CASSHTSGGDPYNEQFF
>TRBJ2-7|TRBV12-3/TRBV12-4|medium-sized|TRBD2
TGTGCCAGCAGTCTCCTAAGGACTAGCGGTACTCGAGAGCAGTACTTC
CASSLLRTSGTREQYF
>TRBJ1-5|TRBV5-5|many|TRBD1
TGTGCCAGCAGCGCGACAGGGACCCTTAGCAATCAGCCCCAGCATTTT
CASSATGTLSNQPQHF
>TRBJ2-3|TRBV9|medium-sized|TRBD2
TGTGCCAGCAGCCCCAGAGGAGCGGGAGGAGATACGCAGTATTTT
CASSPRGAGGDTQYF
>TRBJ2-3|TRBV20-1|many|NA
TGCAGTGCTAGATCCTTATTAGTGAGGGGGATCAGCACAGATACGCAGTATTTT
CSARSLLVRGISTDTQYF
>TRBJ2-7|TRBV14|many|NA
TGTGCCAGCAGCTTTCGACAGACCTACGAGCAGTACTTC
CASSFRQTYEQYF
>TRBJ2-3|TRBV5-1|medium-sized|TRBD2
TGCGCCAGCAGCTCACTGACTAGCGGGAGCACAGATACGCAGTATTTT
CASSSLTSGSTDTQYF
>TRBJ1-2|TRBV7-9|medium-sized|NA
TGTGCCAGCAGCTTAGAGGGGTATGGCTACACCTTC
CASSLEGYGYTF
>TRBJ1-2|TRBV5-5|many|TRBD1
TGTGCCAGCAGCCGGGACAGGGGTGAGAGCTACACCTTC
CASSRDRGESYTF
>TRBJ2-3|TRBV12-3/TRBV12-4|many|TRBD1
TGTGCCAGCAGTTTAGACAGGGGAGATACGCAGTATTTT
CASSLDRGDTQYF
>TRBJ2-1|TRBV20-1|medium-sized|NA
TGCAGTGCCCCCCCCCGGCCTTACAGGACTGAGCAGTTCTTC
CSAPPRPYRTEQFF
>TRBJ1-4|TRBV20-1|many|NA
TGCAGTGCTGGACCAGGACGTGGCAGGGATGAAAAACTGTTTTTT
CSAGPGRGRDEKLFF
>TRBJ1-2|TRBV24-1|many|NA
TGTGCCACCAGTGATCAGGAAACCTATGGCTACACCTTC
CATSDQETYGYTF
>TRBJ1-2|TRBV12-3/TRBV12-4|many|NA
TGTGCCAGCAGGCCTGGGACATCAAACTATGGCTACACCTTC
CASRPGTSNYGYTF
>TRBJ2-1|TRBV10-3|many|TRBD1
TGTGCCATCAGTGGAAAGGACAGGGTATCCCCCTACAATGAGCAGTTCTTC
CAISGKDRVSPYNEQFF
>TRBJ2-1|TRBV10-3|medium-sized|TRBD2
TGTGCCATCAGTGAGTCGTTAGCGGGAGGGCTTGATGAGCAGTTCTTC
CAISESLAGGLDEQFF
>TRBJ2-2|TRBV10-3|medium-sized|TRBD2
TGTGCCATCAGTGAGTCGCCTAGCGGGACCGGGGAGCTGTTTTTT
CAISESPSGTGELFF